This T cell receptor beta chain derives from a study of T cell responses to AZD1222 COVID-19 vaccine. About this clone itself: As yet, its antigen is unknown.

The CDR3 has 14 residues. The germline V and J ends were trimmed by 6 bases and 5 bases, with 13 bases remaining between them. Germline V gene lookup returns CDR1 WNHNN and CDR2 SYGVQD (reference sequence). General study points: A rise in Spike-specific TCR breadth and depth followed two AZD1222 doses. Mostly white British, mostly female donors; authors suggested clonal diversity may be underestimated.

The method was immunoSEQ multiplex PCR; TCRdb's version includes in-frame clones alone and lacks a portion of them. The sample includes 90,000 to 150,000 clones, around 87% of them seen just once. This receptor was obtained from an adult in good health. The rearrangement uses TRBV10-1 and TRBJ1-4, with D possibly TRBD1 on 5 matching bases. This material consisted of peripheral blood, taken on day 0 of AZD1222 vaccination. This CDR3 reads CASSTGTENEKLFF. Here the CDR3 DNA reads TGCGCCAGCAGCACCGGGACCGAAAATGAAAAACTGTTTTTT.